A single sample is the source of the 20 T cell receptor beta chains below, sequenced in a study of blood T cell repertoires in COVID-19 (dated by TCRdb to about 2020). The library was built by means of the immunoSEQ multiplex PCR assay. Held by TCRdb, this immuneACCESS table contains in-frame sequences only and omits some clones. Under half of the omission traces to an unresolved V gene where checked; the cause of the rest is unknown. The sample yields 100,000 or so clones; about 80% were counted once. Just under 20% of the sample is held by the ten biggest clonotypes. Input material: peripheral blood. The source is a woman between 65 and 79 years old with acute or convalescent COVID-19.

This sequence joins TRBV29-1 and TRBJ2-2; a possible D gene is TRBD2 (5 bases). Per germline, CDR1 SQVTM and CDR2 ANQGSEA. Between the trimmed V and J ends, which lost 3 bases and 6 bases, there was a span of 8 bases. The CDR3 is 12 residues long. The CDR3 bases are TGCAGCGTTGAGGGGAGTCCCGGGGAGCTGTTTTTT. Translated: CSVEGSPGELFF.

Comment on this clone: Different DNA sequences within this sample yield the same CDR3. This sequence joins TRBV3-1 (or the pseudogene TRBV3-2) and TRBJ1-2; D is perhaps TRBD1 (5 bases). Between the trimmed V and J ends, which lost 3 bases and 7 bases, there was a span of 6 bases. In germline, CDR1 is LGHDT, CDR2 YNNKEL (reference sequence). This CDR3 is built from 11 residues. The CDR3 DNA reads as TGTGCCAGCAGCCAGGGGGGTGGCTACACCTTC. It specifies CASSQGGGYTF.

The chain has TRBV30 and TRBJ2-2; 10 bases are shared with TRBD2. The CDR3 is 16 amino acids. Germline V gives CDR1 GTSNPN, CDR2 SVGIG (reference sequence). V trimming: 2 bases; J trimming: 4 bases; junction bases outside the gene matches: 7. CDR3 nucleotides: TGTGCCTGGAGTAAAGCGGGGGGGCGCGGCACCGGGGAGCTGTTTTTT. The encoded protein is CAWSKAGGRGTGELFF.

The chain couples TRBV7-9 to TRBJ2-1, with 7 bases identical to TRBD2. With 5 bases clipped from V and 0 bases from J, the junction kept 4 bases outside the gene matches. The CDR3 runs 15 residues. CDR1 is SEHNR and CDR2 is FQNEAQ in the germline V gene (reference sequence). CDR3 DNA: TGTGCCAGCAGCGATCGGGGGGTCTCCTACAATGAGCAGTTCTTC. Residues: CASSDRGVSYNEQFF.

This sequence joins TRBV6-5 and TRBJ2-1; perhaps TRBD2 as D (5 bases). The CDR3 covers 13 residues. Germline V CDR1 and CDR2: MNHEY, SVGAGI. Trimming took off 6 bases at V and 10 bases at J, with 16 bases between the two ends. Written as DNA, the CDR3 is TGTGCCAGCAGAGTAGAGGGCGTGGCCGAGCAGTTCTTC. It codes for CASRVEGVAEQFF.

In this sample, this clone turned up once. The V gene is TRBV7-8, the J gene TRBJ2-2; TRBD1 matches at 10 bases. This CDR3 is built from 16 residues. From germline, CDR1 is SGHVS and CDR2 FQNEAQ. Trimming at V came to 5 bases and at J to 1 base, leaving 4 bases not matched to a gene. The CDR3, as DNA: TGTGCCAGCAGCCCCCGGGACAGGGGGAACACCGGGGAGCTGTTTTTT. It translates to CASSPRDRGNTGELFF.

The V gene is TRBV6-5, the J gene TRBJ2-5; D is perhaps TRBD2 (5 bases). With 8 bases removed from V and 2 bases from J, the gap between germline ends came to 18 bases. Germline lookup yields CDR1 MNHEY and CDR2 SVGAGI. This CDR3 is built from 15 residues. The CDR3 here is CASGSGRALQETQYF. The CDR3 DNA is TGTGCCAGCGGGAGTGGGCGAGCACTACAAGAGACCCAGTACTTC.

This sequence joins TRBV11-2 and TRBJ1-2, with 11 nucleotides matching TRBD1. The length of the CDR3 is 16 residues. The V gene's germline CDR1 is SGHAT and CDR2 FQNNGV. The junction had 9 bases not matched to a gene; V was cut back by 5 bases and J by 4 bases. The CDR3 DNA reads TGTGCCAGCAGCAGACCCGGGACAGGGGGAAGCTATGGCTACACCTTC. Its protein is CASSRPGTGGSYGYTF.

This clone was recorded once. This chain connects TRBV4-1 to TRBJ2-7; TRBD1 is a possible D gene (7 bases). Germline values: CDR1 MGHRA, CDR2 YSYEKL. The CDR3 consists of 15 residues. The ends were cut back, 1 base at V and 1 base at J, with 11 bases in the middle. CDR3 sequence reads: CASSQAPGGSYEQYF. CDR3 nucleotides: TGCGCCAGCAGCCAAGCCCCAGGGGGGTCCTACGAGCAGTACTTC.

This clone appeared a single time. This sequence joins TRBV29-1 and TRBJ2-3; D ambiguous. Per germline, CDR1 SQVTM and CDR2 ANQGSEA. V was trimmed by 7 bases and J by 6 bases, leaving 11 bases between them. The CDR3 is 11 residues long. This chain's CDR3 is CSAIFGDTQYF. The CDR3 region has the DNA TGCAGCGCTATCTTCGGGGATACGCAGTATTTT.

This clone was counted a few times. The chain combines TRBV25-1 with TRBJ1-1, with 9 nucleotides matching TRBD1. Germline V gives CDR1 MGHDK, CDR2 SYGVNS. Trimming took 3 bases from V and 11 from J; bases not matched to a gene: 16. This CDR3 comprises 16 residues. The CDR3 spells CASSDQPGQGLFGAFF. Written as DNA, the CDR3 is TGTGCCAGCAGTGATCAGCCGGGACAGGGACTTTTCGGGGCTTTCTTT.

The CDR3 reads CSARTVYNEQFF. As DNA, the CDR3 is TGCAGCGCCCGGACAGTTTACAATGAGCAGTTCTTC. The V call is TRBV29-1, the J call TRBJ2-1, with TRBD1 as a possible D gene (6 bases). The CDR3 length is 12 residues. The V end was cut by 7 bases, the J end by 4 bases, with 11 bases between. Germline V gene sequence: CDR1 SQVTM, CDR2 ANQGSEA.

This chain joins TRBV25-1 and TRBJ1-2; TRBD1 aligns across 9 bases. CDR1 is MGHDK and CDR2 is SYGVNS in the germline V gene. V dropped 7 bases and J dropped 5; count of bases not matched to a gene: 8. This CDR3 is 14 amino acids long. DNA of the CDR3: TGTGCCAGCACCGGACAGGGGACCCCGTATGGCTACACCTTC. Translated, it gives CASTGQGTPYGYTF.

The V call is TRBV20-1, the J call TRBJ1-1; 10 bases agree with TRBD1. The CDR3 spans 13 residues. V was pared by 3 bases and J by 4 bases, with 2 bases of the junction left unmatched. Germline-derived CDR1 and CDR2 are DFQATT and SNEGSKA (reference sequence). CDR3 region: CSASRTGGTEAFF. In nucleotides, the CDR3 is TGCAGTGCTAGTCGGACAGGGGGCACTGAAGCTTTCTTT.

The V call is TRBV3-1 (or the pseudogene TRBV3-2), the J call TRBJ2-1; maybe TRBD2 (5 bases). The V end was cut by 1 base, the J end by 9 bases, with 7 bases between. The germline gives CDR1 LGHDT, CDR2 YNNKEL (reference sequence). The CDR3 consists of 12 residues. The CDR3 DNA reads TGTGCCAGCAGCCAAGCCGCGGGTGAGCAGTTCTTC. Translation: CASSQAAGEQFF.

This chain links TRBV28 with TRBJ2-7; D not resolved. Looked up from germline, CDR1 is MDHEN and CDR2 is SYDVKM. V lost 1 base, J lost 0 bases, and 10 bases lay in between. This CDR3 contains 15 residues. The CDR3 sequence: CASSLSNWSSYEQYF. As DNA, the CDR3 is TGTGCCAGCAGTTTATCCAATTGGAGCTCCTACGAGCAGTACTTC.

CDR3 DNA: TGTGCCAGCAGTTGGCAGATTTTTAGCACAGATACGCAGTATTTT. Its translation: CASSWQIFSTDTQYF. This chain connects TRBV27 to TRBJ2-3; D remains unclear. This CDR3 is built from 15 residues. The V gene lost 4 bases and the J gene lost 0 bases, with 11 bases spanning the gap. In germline, CDR1 is MNHEY, CDR2 SMNVEV (reference sequence).

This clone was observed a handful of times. The CDR3 sequence is CASSKIQVAGVCGTEAFF. DNA of the CDR3: TGTGCCAGCAGCAAAATACAGGTGGCAGGGGTATGTGGCACTGAAGCTTTCTTT. The V gene is TRBV21-1, the J gene TRBJ1-1; the D call in the table, TRBD1, was not verified against the DNA. TRBV21-1 is tagged as a pseudogene. This CDR3 has 18 amino acids.

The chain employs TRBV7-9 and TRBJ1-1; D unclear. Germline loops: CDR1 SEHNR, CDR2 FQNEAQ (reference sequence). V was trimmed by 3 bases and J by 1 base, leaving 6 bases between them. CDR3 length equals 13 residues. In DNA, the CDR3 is TGTGCCAGCAGCTTCCAGGAGAACACTGAAGCTTTCTTT. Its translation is CASSFQENTEAFF.

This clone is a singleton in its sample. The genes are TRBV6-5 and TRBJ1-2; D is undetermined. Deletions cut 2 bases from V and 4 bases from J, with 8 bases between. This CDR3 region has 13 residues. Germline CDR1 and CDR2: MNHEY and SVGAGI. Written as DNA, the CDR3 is TGTGCCAGCAGTTACGGAGGCAGCTATGGCTACACCTTC. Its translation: CASSYGGSYGYTF.